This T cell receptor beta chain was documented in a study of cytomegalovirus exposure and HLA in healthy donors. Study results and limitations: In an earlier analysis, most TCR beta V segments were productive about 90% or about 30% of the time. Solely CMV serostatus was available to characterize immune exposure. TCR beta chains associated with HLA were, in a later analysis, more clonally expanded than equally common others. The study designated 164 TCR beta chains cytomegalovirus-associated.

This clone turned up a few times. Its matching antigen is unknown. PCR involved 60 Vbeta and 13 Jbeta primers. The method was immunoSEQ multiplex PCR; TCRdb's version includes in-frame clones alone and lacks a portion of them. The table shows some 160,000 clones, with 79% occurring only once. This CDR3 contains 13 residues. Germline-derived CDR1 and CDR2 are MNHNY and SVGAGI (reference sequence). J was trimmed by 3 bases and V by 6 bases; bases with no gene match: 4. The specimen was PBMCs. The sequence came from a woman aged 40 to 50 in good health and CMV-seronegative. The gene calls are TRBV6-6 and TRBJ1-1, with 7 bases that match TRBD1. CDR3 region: CASRDDRDTEAFF. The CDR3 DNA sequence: TGTGCCAGCAGAGACGACAGGGACACTGAAGCTTTCTTT.